Below, 5 T cell receptor beta chains from the same sample are listed, as sequenced in a study of OX40 agonist ivuxolimab in advanced cancers. The protocol was immunoSEQ multiplex PCR, while the TCRdb copy is restricted to in-frame clones and leaves out a portion. Among more than 60,000 clones listed, around 87% were seen once. The sample here was CD4+ or CD8+ T cells sorted from blood, taken in a trial of the OX40 agonist ivuxolimab. Every receptor here comes from an adult with an advanced solid tumor such as melanoma, head and neck, liver or kidney cancer.

This clone was observed a few times. The chain carries TRBV5-1 and TRBJ1-5; no clear D gene. The germline V gene has CDR1 SGHRS and CDR2 YFSETQ. Trimming took 5 bases from V and 3 from J, leaving 12 bases between them. The CDR3 runs to 14 residues. The CDR3 coding sequence is TGCGCCAGCAGGGTAGCCGGCCTCAATCAGCCCCAGCATTTT. As protein: CASRVAGLNQPQHF. The variable domain in full, with the rest retrieved from reference TRBV5-1 and TRBJ1-5, is KAGVTQTPRYLIKTRGQQVTLSCSPISGHRSVSWYQQTPGQGLQFLFEYFSETQRNKGNFPGRFSGRQFSNSRSEMNVSTLELGDSALYLCASRVAGLNQPQHFGDGTRLSIL.

The rearrangement links TRBV11-2 to TRBJ1-6; 11 bases align to TRBD1. V lost 5 bases to trimming and J lost 9 bases; unmatched junction nucleotides: 6. In germline, CDR1 is SGHAT, CDR2 FQNNGV. The CDR3 runs 15 residues. CDR3 coding DNA: TGTGCCAGCAGCCCTCGGACAGGGGGCGTTTCACCCCTCCACTTT. It encodes CASSPRTGGVSPLHF.

The V and J genes are TRBV6-1 and TRBJ1-2; possibly TRBD1 for D (5 bases). This CDR3 region has 17 residues. CDR1 is MNHNS and CDR2 is SASEGT in the germline V gene. Trimming took 2 bases from V and 0 from J, leaving 16 bases between them. CDR3 loop: CASSEYPGTGTNYGYTF. DNA for the CDR3: TGTGCCAGCAGTGAATACCCCGGGACGGGGACTAACTATGGCTACACCTTC.

The gene calls are TRBV7-6 and TRBJ2-7; no clear D gene. V was shortened by 5 bases and J by 6 bases, with 14 bases between the two germline ends. The germline gives CDR1 SGHVS, CDR2 FNYEAQ. The CDR3 spans 13 residues. The chain's CDR3 is CASSPRGVGEQYF. The DNA for the CDR3 is TGTGCCAGCAGCCCCCGAGGAGTAGGCGAGCAGTACTTC.

The rearrangement uses TRBV5-6 and TRBJ1-1, with unresolved D. Germline CDR1 and CDR2: SGHDT and YYEEEE. With 4 bases removed from V and 1 base from J, the gap between germline ends came to 8 bases. This CDR3 is 13 amino acids long. The CDR3 is CASSKEANTEAFF. CDR3 DNA sequence: TGTGCCAGCAGCAAAGAGGCGAACACTGAAGCTTTCTTT.